This TCR beta chain emerged from a study of regulatory T cells in long-lasting Graves disease. The time point was: newly diagnosed GD, antithyroid drugs for less than 3 months. Researchers made the TCR library from RNA that was extracted from PBMCs. Trimming shortened V by 3 bases and J by 4 bases, and 15 bases separated the two germline ends. CDR1 and CDR2 (germline): MGHDK, SYGVNS. This CDR3 is 15 amino acids long. Assembly of TCR beta libraries relied on iRepertoire HTBI primers together with Arm-PCR of CDR3 regions. Via MiXCR, TCRdb re-called the multiplex PCR reads, giving one row per CDR3 protein. Of hundreds of thousands of distinct CDR3 sequences detected, about 16% appear once; the ten largest clones hold 25%. This clonotype has a handful of counts. These same data were also listed under a study on T cells in Graves' hyperthyroidism and ophthalmopathy.

The chain recombines TRBV25-1 with TRBJ2-5; D ambiguous. This TCR was recovered from a woman between 40 and 65 years old with Graves disease. The sequences come from peripheral blood mononuclear cells (PBMCs), collected at new diagnosis, from a patient treated with antithyroid drugs. CDR3 residues: CASSESLIRGETQYF. CDR3 in DNA: TGTGCCAGCAGTGAGTCCCTGATTCGAGGAGAGACCCAGTACTTC.